A single sample is the source of the 12 T cell receptor beta chains below, sequenced in a study of T cells in Graves' hyperthyroidism and ophthalmopathy. RNA transcripts yielded amplified TCR beta CDR3 regions. TCR CDR3 regions were first amplified by RT-PCR with HTBI primers. Using its own MiXCR run on the multiplex PCR reads, TCRdb lists one record per CDR3 protein. The table includes about 640,000 distinct CDR3 sequences, less than 25% detected once. Material: blood. The receptor set was obtained from a young man with Graves' ophthalmopathy.

The genes are TRBV19 and TRBJ2-5; 7 nucleotides line up with TRBD1. V dropped 6 bases and J dropped 1; count of bases not matched to a gene: 8. The germline V gene encodes CDR1 LNHDA and CDR2 SQIVND (reference sequence). The CDR3 has 15 residues. CDR3 loop: CASSSWDSSQETQYF. DNA of the CDR3: TGTGCCAGTAGCAGCTGGGACAGCAGCCAAGAGACCCAGTACTTC.

The chain uses TRBV7-9 and TRBJ2-3; 10 bases fit TRBD1. J was trimmed by 2 bases and V by 5 bases; bases with no gene match: 7. The CDR3 loop spans 16 amino acids. The germline gives CDR1 SEHNR, CDR2 FQNEAQ (reference sequence). CDR3 sequence (DNA): TGTGCCAGCAGCCGCCCGGGACAGGGGAACACAGATACGCAGTATTTT. It encodes CASSRPGQGNTDTQYF. The full variable domain, its missing parts supplied by reference TRBV7-9 and TRBJ2-3, is DTGVSQNPRHKITKRGQNVTFRCDPISEHNRLYWYRQTLGQGPEFLTYFQNEAQLEKSRLLSDRFSAERPKGSFSTLEIQRTEQGDSAMYLCASSRPGQGNTDTQYFGPGTRLTVL.

This clonotype was counted many times. The chain combines TRBV11-2 with TRBJ2-1, with 13 nucleotides matching TRBD2. Germline V gene sequence: CDR1 SGHAT, CDR2 FQNNGV. V was clipped by 4 bases and J by 0 bases; unmatched bases: 3. The CDR3 length is 17 residues. The CDR3 reads CASSSGTSGISYNEQFF. CDR3 DNA sequence: TGTGCCAGCAGCTCCGGGACTAGCGGGATCTCCTACAATGAGCAGTTCTTC.

There are a few counts of this clonotype. The chain employs TRBV30 and TRBJ2-4, with TRBD1 matching 8 bases. The ends lost 5 bases at V and 4 bases at J; junction bases unmatched: 1. This CDR3 spans 12 amino acids. Germline CDR1 is GTSNPN and CDR2 is SVGIG (reference sequence). CDR3 amino acids: CAWGQGKNIQYF. The CDR3 DNA sequence: TGTGCCTGGGGACAGGGAAAAAACATTCAGTACTTC.

J is TRBJ1-2 and V is TRBV6-2 or TRBV6-3, with D possibly being TRBD1 (5 bases). This CDR3 has 13 residues. Germline CDR1 MNHEY, CDR2 SVGEGT. Trimming pared 6 bases from V and 4 bases from J, leaving 12 bases between. In DNA form, the CDR3 reads TGTGCCAGCAGACTCGGGACGGGCTATGGCTACACCTTC. It encodes CASRLGTGYGYTF.

Only a few counts were recorded for this clonotype. V is TRBV3-1 and J is TRBJ2-7; D may match TRBD1 or TRBD2 (5 bases each). This CDR3 has 16 residues. The V end was cut by 1 base, the J end by 0 bases, with 13 bases between. The germline gives CDR1 LGHDT, CDR2 YNNKEL (reference sequence). The CDR3 region is CASSQVRGPHSYEQYF. The CDR3 region has the DNA TGTGCCAGCAGCCAAGTCCGGGGCCCGCACTCCTACGAGCAGTACTTC.

This chain joins TRBV6-1 and TRBJ2-7; 8 bases agree with TRBD1. The J segment lost 6 bases and the V segment lost 5 bases, leaving 6 bases of the junction unmatched. The CDR3 loop spans 13 amino acids. The V gene's germline CDR1 is MNHNS and CDR2 SASEGT. The CDR3 DNA is TGTGCCAGCAGTCCGGGACAGGTCGGCGAGCAGTACTTC. It encodes CASSPGQVGEQYF.

V and J are TRBV30 and TRBJ1-2, with unresolved D. CDR3 length equals 11 residues. V was pared by 3 bases and J by 6 bases, with 8 bases between. Germline CDR1 and CDR2: GTSNPN and SVGIG (reference sequence). The CDR3 sequence is CAWRGAHGYTF. Here the CDR3 DNA reads TGTGCCTGGAGGGGCGCCCATGGCTACACCTTC.

This clonotype appeared a few times. The chain employs TRBV19 and TRBJ1-1; the match to TRBD1 covers 7 bases. Germline loops: CDR1 LNHDA, CDR2 SQIVND (reference sequence). J was trimmed by 0 bases and V by 3 bases; bases with no gene match: 7. This CDR3 has 16 residues. CDR3 nucleotide sequence: TGTGCCAGTAGTATTGGGCAGGGGGGATTGAACACTGAAGCTTTCTTT. This encodes CASSIGQGGLNTEAFF.

The rearrangement joins TRBV6-5 to TRBJ1-4; D is undetermined. CDR3 length equals 15 residues. Germline CDR1 reads MNHEY; CDR2 reads SVGAGI. The V and J ends lost 2 bases and 8 bases respectively, with 15 bases between them. In nucleotides, the CDR3 is TGTGCCAGCAGTTACCAAGGCCTCACAAGGGAAAAACTGTTTTTT. It codes for CASSYQGLTREKLFF.

The V and J genes are TRBV12-5 and TRBJ1-5; D not certain. The CDR3 covers 13 residues. The V end was cut by 7 bases, the J end by 5 bases, with 12 bases between. The germline V gene has CDR1 LGHNT and CDR2 FRNRAP. The CDR3 DNA is TGTGCTAGTGCTTCGAACACGGATCAGCCCCAGCATTTT. Translation: CASASNTDQPQHF.

Many counts were recorded for this clonotype. The chain combines TRBV11-2 with TRBJ2-1, with D uncertain. The CDR3 is 17 residues long. The germline V and J ends were trimmed by 0 bases and 5 bases, with 17 bases remaining between them. The germline CDR1 and CDR2 sequences are SGHAT and FQNNGV. This CDR3 is CASSLEAWVSGHNEQFF. The CDR3 nucleotides are TGTGCCAGCAGCTTAGAGGCCTGGGTGTCTGGACACAATGAGCAGTTCTTC.